These 3 T cell receptor beta chains originate from one sample sequenced in a study of blood T cell repertoires in COVID-19. Clones were sequenced by immunoSEQ multiplex PCR, and TCRdb holds only the in-frame ones, with some missing. Of some 370,000 clones in the sample, around 87% were seen once. Sequenced: peripheral blood. These receptors originate from a woman in her 30s with COVID-19, enrolled during active disease.

The chain joins TRBV7-8 to TRBJ2-1, with D possibly matching TRBD2 (6 bases). The CDR3 is 13 amino acids. Germline CDR1 and CDR2: SGHVS and FQNEAQ. Trimming removed 4 bases from V and 8 bases from J, with 12 bases in between. The CDR3 reads CASSSEGGDEQFF. The CDR3 DNA follows: TGTGCCAGCAGCTCGGAGGGCGGGGATGAGCAGTTCTTC.

The V and J genes are TRBV10-3 and TRBJ2-7; 7 nucleotides agree with TRBD1. In germline, CDR1 is ENHRY, CDR2 SYGVKD. This CDR3 comprises 14 residues. Trimming took 6 bases from V and 2 from J; bases not matched to a gene: 7. The CDR3 DNA is TGTGCCATCAGAGGACAGGATGTCCCCTACGAGCAGTACTTC. This gives the protein CAIRGQDVPYEQYF.

The chain employs TRBV28 and TRBJ1-4, with D perhaps TRBD1 (6 bases). Germline loops: CDR1 MDHEN, CDR2 SYDVKM. CDR3 size: 18 residues. V dropped 4 bases and J dropped 0 bases, with 18 bases sitting between them. The CDR3 sequence: CASSSYRVGGSTNEKLFF. CDR3 in DNA: TGTGCCAGCAGTTCCTACAGGGTTGGCGGATCAACTAATGAAAAACTGTTTTTT.